This T cell receptor (beta chain) emerged from a study of blood T cell repertoires in COVID-19. Study details: Donors in the United States, Italy and Spain gave samples during acute or convalescent COVID-19. T cells, B-cell-depleted T cells, or PBMCs provided the cDNA or gDNA that served as material.

Per germline, CDR1 SGHTA and CDR2 FQGNSA. The trim removed 1 base at V and 6 bases at J, leaving 5 bases unmatched. The CDR3 spans 15 residues. The authors' processing: Estimates of nucleated cell counts were drawn from the amplification of reference gene primers. Libraries were prepared by immunoSEQ multiplex PCR; TCRdb keeps only in-frame clonotypes and omits some of them. Clone size and the V and J calls come from that table; the DNA yielded D and trimming. The sample consists of 300,000 to 400,000 clones, around 87% of them appearing once. This TCR derives from a human donor in a cohort sampled during active COVID-19. Sequencing was carried out using peripheral blood. The chain couples TRBV7-2 to TRBJ2-3; 9 bases line up with TRBD2. In DNA form, the CDR3 reads TGTGCCAGCAGCTTAGGGCGGGGGGGCCTTGATACGCAGTATTTT. It yields the protein CASSLGRGGLDTQYF. Looking up the rest from reference TRBV7-2 and TRBJ2-3 gives the full variable domain: GAGVSQSPSNKVTEKGKDVELRCDPISGHTALYWYRQSLGQGLEFLIYFQGNSAPDKSGLPSDRFSAERTGGSVSTLTIQRTQQEDSAVYLCASSLGRGGLDTQYFGPGTRLTVL.